The clone carrying this T cell receptor beta chain was detected a few times. Its antigen is undetermined. PCR amplification relied on 60 Vbeta primers (plus 13 Jbeta primers). Generated by immunoSEQ multiplex PCR, the TCRdb table keeps only in-frame clones and is missing some. The profile covers roughly 150,000 clones, with just over 70% appearing a single time and 4.7% taken by the ten largest. Trimming removed 4 bases from V and 4 bases from J; junction bases left unmatched: 5. Germline CDR1 and CDR2: MGHDK and SYGVNS. The CDR3 is 16 residues long. Each donor was healthy, and each was a bone marrow donor. This entry comes from a study of cytomegalovirus exposure and HLA in healthy donors. Study conclusions and caveats: Productive rates of about 90% or about 30% were seen for most TCR beta V segments in an earlier analysis.

The receptor was isolated from a man younger than 35 in good health and CMV-seropositive. Sequencing input: PBMCs. The J gene is TRBJ2-3, the V gene TRBV25-1; 13 nucleotides align to TRBD2. The CDR3 nucleotides are TGTGCCAGCAGTGCAACTAGCGGGAGGGCCTCAGATACGCAGTATTTT. This gives the protein CASSATSGRASDTQYF.